This TCR beta chain was observed in a study of CD8 T cells in Susac syndrome. Study as a whole: The Susac syndrome patients were therapy-naive, on corticosteroids, or on intravenous immunoglobulin alone at blood draw.

RNA amounts of roughly 0.45 to 1 ug underwent reverse transcription with random hexamers. By means of immunoSEQ multiplex PCR, TCR beta CDR3 spanning 54 Vbeta and 13 Jbeta underwent amplification. TCRdb reprocessed the immunoSEQ multiplex PCR reads via MiXCR and lists one record per CDR3 protein. Of roughly 200,000 distinct CDR3 sequences listed, around 94% were seen once; the top ten hold 0.095% to 0.13%. The CDR3 runs 14 residues. The ends lost 8 bases at V and 8 bases at J; junction bases unmatched: 9. Germline V gene sequence: CDR1 SGHTA, CDR2 FQGNSA. Sequencing of TCR beta was performed on blood CD8+ T cells and on blood CD4+ T cells. Negative isolation was used for CD8+ and CD4+ T cells, and FACS enrichment was applied to TEMRA cells.

Source material: CD4+ T cells from PBMCs. The sequence derives from a human donor with Susac syndrome. The chain has TRBV7-2 and TRBJ2-1, with 10 bases lining up with TRBD2. Written as DNA, the CDR3 is TGTGCCAGCGGCCCACTAGCGGGGAGTGATGAGCAGTTCTTC. Translating gives CASGPLAGSDEQFF. Using reference TRBV7-2 and TRBJ2-1 for the parts outside the CDR3, the full variable domain is GAGVSQSPSNKVTEKGKDVELRCDPISGHTALYWYRQSLGQGLEFLIYFQGNSAPDKSGLPSDRFSAERTGGSVSTLTIQRTQQEDSAVYLCASGPLAGSDEQFFGPGTRLTVL.